This T cell receptor beta chain originates from a study of shared clonotypes between healthy human individuals. The wider study: With ages of 18 to 49, the donors were a couple of women and a few men.

Note on this clone: This sample also contains other DNA sequences that code for the same CDR3.

Method: immunoSEQ multiplex PCR; TCRdb's copy keeps in-frame clones and lacks some. The data show some 2.3 million clones, with approximately 95% seen just once and about 0.39% held by the top ten. The CDR3 spans 14 residues. Germline CDR1 KGHSH, CDR2 LQKENI. J was trimmed by 5 bases and V by 3 bases; bases with no gene match: 6. Input material: naive CD4+ T cells from PBMCs. Documented subset: CD45RA+ positively selected. The rearrangement uses TRBV18 and TRBJ2-7; the match to TRBD1 covers 8 bases. This TCR was sampled from a young man in good health. Some clones in this sample may be carry-over from other donors' samples. The DNA of the CDR3 is TGTGCCAGCTCACCGACGACAGGGGACCACGAGCAGTACTTC. Translating it yields CASSPTTGDHEQYF.